This T cell receptor (beta chain) came from a study of identical twins. Germline-derived CDR1 and CDR2 are MNHEY and SMNVEV (reference sequence). Between the trimmed V and J ends, which lost 4 bases and 6 bases, there was a span of 13 bases. The CDR3 covers 14 residues. Many counts were recorded for this clonotype. Antigen unknown. Regarding the study as a whole: Fewer insertions characterized abundant cord blood beta clonotypes, whereas memory repertoires showed none. Researchers reported weaker excess twin sharing in beta out-of-frame sequences.

cDNA carried unique molecular identifiers, and a universal primer site was added by template switching. TCRdb used MiXCR to reprocess the 5' RACE reads, holding one entry per CDR3 protein. The table includes fewer than 450,000 distinct CDR3 sequences, roughly 9% detected once. This sequence originates from a woman aged 45-65 years in good health. Sequences were obtained from naive T cells sorted from blood. V is TRBV27 and J is TRBJ2-1; no definite D call. The CDR3 loop is CASSSLGPGNEQFF. The CDR3 DNA reads TGTGCCAGCAGTTCTTTAGGGCCTGGCAATGAGCAGTTCTTC.